This passage covers 13 T cell receptor beta chains from one sample sequenced in a study of OX40 agonist ivuxolimab in advanced cancers. Measured with immunoSEQ multiplex PCR; TCRdb has only the in-frame clones, and not every one. The sample shows roughly 29,000 clones, roughly 86% of them seen only once. The sample consisted of CD4+ or CD8+ T cells sorted from blood, taken in a trial of the OX40 agonist ivuxolimab. The receptors were gathered from an adult with an advanced solid tumor such as melanoma, head and neck, liver or kidney cancer.

The gene calls are TRBV7-9 and TRBJ1-2; no clear D gene. The V end was cut by 0 bases, the J end by 8 bases, with 10 bases between. This CDR3 has 13 residues. Germline values: CDR1 SEHNR, CDR2 FQNEAQ (reference sequence). The CDR3 DNA sequence: TGTGCCAGCAGCTTAGCAGGGTCTCGCGGCTACACCTTC. Amino acids: CASSLAGSRGYTF.

V and J are TRBV5-8 and TRBJ1-2; D gene unclear. V lost 1 base and J lost 2, with 12 bases in between. This CDR3 has 15 amino acids. Looked up from germline, CDR1 is SGHTS and CDR2 is YDEGEE. DNA of the CDR3: TGTGCCAGCAGCTTGAGGACGGTTCTCAACTATGGCTACACCTTC. Its translation is CASSLRTVLNYGYTF.

This clone was seen only a few times. The genes are TRBV7-9 and TRBJ1-5, with TRBD1 matching over 7 bases. This CDR3 contains 15 residues. CDR1 is SEHNR and CDR2 is FQNEAQ in the germline V gene (reference sequence). V was clipped by 4 bases and J by 5 bases; unmatched bases: 8. The CDR3 DNA follows: TGTGCCAGCAGCTCGGAAGACAGGGCGGATCAGCCCCAGCATTTT. Protein sequence: CASSSEDRADQPQHF.

The chain links TRBV15 to TRBJ2-7, with a tentative D call TRBD1 (6 bases). CDR1 is LNHNV and CDR2 is YYDKDF in the germline V gene (reference sequence). Trimming pared 8 bases from V and 3 bases from J, leaving 14 bases between. This CDR3 comprises 13 residues. In nucleotides, the CDR3 is TGTGCCACCGCTCCCGACAGGAACTACGAGCAGTACTTC. This gives the protein CATAPDRNYEQYF.

This chain uses TRBV4-2 with TRBJ1-2; D uncertain. The CDR3 loop spans 11 amino acids. V was cut by 1 base and J by 6 bases, with 3 bases left in between. Germline V gene lookup returns CDR1 LGHNA and CDR2 YNFKEQ. In nucleotides, the CDR3 is TGTGCCAGCAGCCAAGGGAATGGCTACACCTTC. Its protein is CASSQGNGYTF.

The chain has TRBV27 and TRBJ1-5; no definite D call. This CDR3 comprises 12 residues. The germline CDR1 and CDR2 sequences are MNHEY and SMNVEV (reference sequence). The V gene lost 6 bases and the J gene lost 7 bases, with 10 bases spanning the gap. The CDR3 loop is CASSSLGQPQHF. DNA of the CDR3: TGTGCCAGCAGCTCCCTCGGGCAGCCCCAGCATTTT.

The chain joins TRBV4-1 to TRBJ1-4, with D perhaps matching TRBD1 (5 bases). The CDR3 length is 16 residues. V shed 0 bases and J shed 8 bases, with 16 bases lying between them. Germline V CDR1 and CDR2: MGHRA, YSYEKL. The CDR3 DNA reads as TGCGCCAGCAGCCAAGAGGCAGGAACAGGAGCAGAAAAACTGTTTTTT. Protein sequence: CASSQEAGTGAEKLFF.

This chain joins TRBV29-1 and TRBJ2-3; D perhaps matches TRBD2 (5 bases). The V and J ends lost 5 bases and 2 bases respectively, with 11 bases between them. Germline V CDR1 and CDR2: SQVTM, ANQGSEA. This CDR3 is built from 13 residues. The CDR3 coding sequence is TGCAGCGTTATGAGGGCGGCCACAGATACGCAGTATTTT. It translates to CSVMRAATDTQYF.

This sequence joins TRBV19 and TRBJ2-2; perhaps TRBD1 as D (5 bases). Trimming stripped 8 bases from V and 5 bases from J, with 15 bases between. The germline CDR1 and CDR2 sequences are LNHDA and SQIVND (reference sequence). The CDR3 is 14 amino acids. The CDR3 protein is CASGTGPKTGELFF. Written as DNA, the CDR3 is TGTGCCAGTGGAACAGGTCCTAAAACCGGGGAGCTGTTTTTT.

Concerning this clone: A much larger clone lies one base from this, so it may be a read error. Other DNA sequences from this sample encode an identical CDR3 as well. The rearrangement links TRBV6-5 to TRBJ1-5; D ambiguous. The germline CDR1 and CDR2 sequences are MNHEY and SVGAGI. The CDR3 is 15 amino acids. Deletions cut 2 bases from V and 0 bases from J, with 8 bases between. Written as DNA, the CDR3 is TGTGCCAGCAGTTACGGTGGGTATAGCAATCAGCCCCAGCATTTT. Encoded protein: CASSYGGYSNQPQHF.

The chain recombines TRBV19 with TRBJ2-7, with D tentatively TRBD1 or TRBD2 (6 bases each). Trimming shortened V by 2 bases and J by 3 bases, and 14 bases separated the two germline ends. The CDR3 has 15 residues. From germline, CDR1 is LNHDA and CDR2 SQIVND (reference sequence). The CDR3 sequence is CASSIWSGGGYEQYF. CDR3 DNA: TGTGCCAGTAGTATATGGTCCGGGGGCGGCTACGAGCAGTACTTC.

This chain connects TRBV6-5 to TRBJ1-1; 9 bases fit TRBD1. The CDR3 totals 14 residues. The germline V gene has CDR1 MNHEY and CDR2 SVGAGI. V was clipped by 5 bases and J by 3 bases; unmatched bases: 4. CDR3 amino acids: CASSEGDRDTEAFF. For the CDR3, the DNA is TGTGCCAGCAGTGAAGGGGACAGGGACACTGAAGCTTTCTTT.

The genes are TRBV13 and TRBJ2-1; D possibly corresponds to TRBD2 (7 bases). With 6 bases removed from V and 4 bases from J, the gap between germline ends came to 13 bases. In germline, CDR1 is PRHDT, CDR2 FYEKMQ (reference sequence). The CDR3 is made up of 14 amino acids. The DNA of the CDR3 is TGTGCCAGCAGGGGGGGGCCTCCTTACAATGAGCAGTTCTTC. Its translation: CASRGGPPYNEQFF.